The clone carrying this T cell receptor (beta chain) came up a few times. Its target is unknown. A read error may be the cause here, since a much bigger clone is one base away. The entry originates in a study of CD8 T cells in ankylosing spondylitis. Study-level points and caveats: Relatively scarce in peripheral blood, disease-linked clones were CD8+. Seemingly distinctive of ankylosing spondylitis blood was a TCR beta motif formed by eight highly homologous variants. Both synovial fluid and blood in reactive arthritis had previously been reported to carry some motif variants.

Between the trimmed V and J ends, which lost 3 bases and 6 bases, there was a span of 5 bases. The CDR3 length is 11 residues. Looked up from germline, CDR1 is SEHNR and CDR2 is FQNEAQ (reference sequence). For TCR beta, libraries came from quantitative 5'-RACE with molecular barcodes. TCRdb redid the calling of the 5' RACE reads with MiXCR, one entry per CDR3 protein. The table includes about 350,000 distinct CDR3 sequences, about 20% detected once. This chain uses TRBV7-9 with TRBJ2-5, with unresolved D. Sequenced: blood, either unsorted or a sorted T cell fraction (not recorded which). This sequence was found in a male donor with ankylosing spondylitis or in good health (not recorded which). CDR3: CASSFEQTQYF. CDR3 DNA sequence: TGTGCCAGCAGCTTCGAACAGACCCAGTACTTC.